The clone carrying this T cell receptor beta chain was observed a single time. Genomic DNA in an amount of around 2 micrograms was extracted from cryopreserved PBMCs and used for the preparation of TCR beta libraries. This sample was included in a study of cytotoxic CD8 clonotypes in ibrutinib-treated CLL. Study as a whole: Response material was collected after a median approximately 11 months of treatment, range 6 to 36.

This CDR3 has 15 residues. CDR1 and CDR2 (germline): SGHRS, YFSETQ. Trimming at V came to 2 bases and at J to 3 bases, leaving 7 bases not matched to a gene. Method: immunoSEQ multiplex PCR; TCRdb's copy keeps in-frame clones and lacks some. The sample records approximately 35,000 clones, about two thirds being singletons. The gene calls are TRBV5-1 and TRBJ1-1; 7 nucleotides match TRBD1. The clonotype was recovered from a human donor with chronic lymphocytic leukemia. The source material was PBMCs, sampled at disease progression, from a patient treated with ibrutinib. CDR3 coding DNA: TGCGCCAGCAGCTTCGACAGGGCAGCTTACACTGAAGCTTTCTTT. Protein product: CASSFDRAAYTEAFF.